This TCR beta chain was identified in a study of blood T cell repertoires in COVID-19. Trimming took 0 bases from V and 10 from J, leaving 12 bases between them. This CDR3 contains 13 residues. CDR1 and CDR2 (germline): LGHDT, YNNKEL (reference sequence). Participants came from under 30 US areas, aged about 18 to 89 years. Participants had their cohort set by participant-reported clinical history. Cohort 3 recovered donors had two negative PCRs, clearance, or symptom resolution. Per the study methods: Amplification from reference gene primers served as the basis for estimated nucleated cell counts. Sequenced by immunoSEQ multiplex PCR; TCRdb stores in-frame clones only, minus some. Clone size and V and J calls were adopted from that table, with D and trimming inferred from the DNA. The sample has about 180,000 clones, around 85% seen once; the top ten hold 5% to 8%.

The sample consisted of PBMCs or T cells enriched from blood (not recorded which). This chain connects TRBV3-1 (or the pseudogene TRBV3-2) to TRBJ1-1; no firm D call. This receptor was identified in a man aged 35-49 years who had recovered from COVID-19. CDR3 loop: CASSQDRFTAAFF. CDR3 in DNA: TGTGCCAGCAGCCAAGATCGATTCACAGCAGCTTTCTTT.